These 18 T cell receptor beta chains originate from one sample sequenced in a study of CD8 T cells in Susac syndrome. An input of roughly 0.5 to 1 ug of RNA was subjected to reverse transcription using random hexamers. TCRdb reprocessed the immunoSEQ multiplex PCR reads via MiXCR and lists one record per CDR3 protein. Of approximately 280,000 distinct CDR3 sequences listed, about 85% are singletons. Sequencing was done on a sample of CD8+ T cells from PBMCs. The receptors come from a human donor with multiple sclerosis.

This chain uses TRBV10-1 with TRBJ2-2; no clear D. Germline V gene sequence: CDR1 WNHNN, CDR2 SYGVQD (reference sequence). The CDR3 runs to 13 residues. V lost 1 base and J 6 bases, leaving 6 bases between the germline ends. The CDR3 bases are TGCGCCAGCAGTGAGTTGGCTCCCGGGGAGCTGTTTTTT. Its translation is CASSELAPGELFF.

This clonotype has a handful of counts. The CDR3 region is CASSLISGANVLTF. The CDR3 nucleotides are TGTGCCAGCAGTTTAATCTCTGGGGCCAACGTCCTGACTTTC. V and J are TRBV27 and TRBJ2-6, with D hard to call. CDR1 and CDR2 from the germline V gene are MNHEY and SMNVEV (reference sequence). The CDR3 is 14 amino acids. Trimming removed 2 bases from V and 0 bases from J, with 2 bases in between.

The chain recombines TRBV7-3 with TRBJ2-3, with 9 bases lining up with TRBD2. Looked up from germline, CDR1 is SGHTA and CDR2 is FQGTGA. The V and J ends lost 5 bases and 1 base, in that order; junction bases with no gene match: 13. This CDR3 is built from 18 residues. The CDR3 sequence is CASSHDPIAGAGTDTQYF. CDR3 bases: TGTGCCAGCAGCCACGATCCAATAGCGGGAGCCGGCACAGATACGCAGTATTTT.

This clonotype was recorded once. The chain uses TRBV28 and TRBJ2-3, with D possibly TRBD1 on 5 matching bases. Germline-derived CDR1 and CDR2 are MDHEN and SYDVKM. Trimming took 2 bases from V and 6 from J, leaving 24 bases between them. The CDR3 is 18 amino acids. CDR3: CASSLIIGVGPTRDTQYF. CDR3 in DNA: TGTGCCAGCAGTTTAATAATAGGGGTCGGGCCGACTCGGGATACGCAGTATTTT.

This chain uses TRBV19 with TRBJ1-1, with 8 nucleotides matching TRBD1. The germline CDR1 and CDR2 sequences are LNHDA and SQIVND (reference sequence). CDR3 length: 12 amino acids. V was pared by 5 bases and J by 6 bases, with 2 bases of the junction left unmatched. CDR3 sequence reads: CASSHRGAEAFF. The CDR3, as DNA: TGTGCCAGTAGTCACAGGGGGGCTGAAGCTTTCTTT. Supplemented by reference TRBV19 and TRBJ1-1, the full variable domain reads DGGITQSPKYLFRKEGQNVTLSCEQNLNHDAMYWYRQDPGQGLRLIYYSQIVNDFQKGDIAEGYSVSREKKESFPLTVTSAQKNPTAFYLCASSHRGAEAFFGQGTRLTVV.

The V gene is TRBV9, the J gene TRBJ2-1, with 8 bases fitting TRBD2. CDR3 length: 15 residues. Per germline, CDR1 SGDLS and CDR2 YYNGEE. V shed 3 bases and J 9 bases; nucleotides not matched to a gene: 11. The DNA for the CDR3 is TGTGCCAGCAGCGCAGACGCGGGAGGCGGGCGTGAGCAGTTCTTC. Translation gives CASSADAGGGREQFF.

J is TRBJ2-6 and V is TRBV27, with unresolved D. This CDR3 is 13 amino acids long. V lost 5 bases and J lost 4, with 6 bases in between. Looked up from germline, CDR1 is MNHEY and CDR2 is SMNVEV (reference sequence). CDR3 DNA: TGTGCCAGCAGTCCTACGGGGGCCAACGTCCTGACTTTC. Residues: CASSPTGANVLTF.

This chain uses TRBV28 with TRBJ1-2; no clear D. Germline V gene lookup returns CDR1 MDHEN and CDR2 SYDVKM. With 4 bases removed from V and 5 bases from J, the gap between germline ends came to 14 bases. The CDR3 is 14 amino acids. CDR3 loop: CASSSPPSSYGYTF. The CDR3 DNA reads as TGTGCCAGCAGTTCTCCCCCCAGTAGTTATGGCTACACCTTC.

Turning to this clonotype: At one end the junction does not follow the germline gene, possibly because of a read error. V gene TRBV19 combines with J gene TRBJ1-1; 9 bases match TRBD1. This CDR3 contains 17 residues. Looked up from germline, CDR1 is LNHDA and CDR2 is SQIVND (reference sequence). The CDR3 DNA reads TGTGCCAGTAGTTCAAGTCCCGGGACAGGGTTGAAAACTGAAGCTTTCTTT. It translates to CASSSSPGTGLKTEAFF.

The rearrangement joins TRBV21-1 to TRBJ1-2; the table gives TRBD1 as D, unverified against the DNA. TRBV21-1 is a pseudogene. The CDR3 contains 19 residues. The CDR3 DNA reads TGTGCCAGCAGCGGCCCACTTCGGGGACAGGGTGTTTGTTCCTATGGCTACACCTTC. Residues: CASSGPLRGQGVCSYGYTF.

The rearrangement links TRBV30 to TRBJ1-5; D is unclear. Germline values: CDR1 GTSNPN, CDR2 SVGIG (reference sequence). Trimming took 3 bases from V and 2 from J, leaving 8 bases between them. The CDR3 is 13 residues long. DNA of the CDR3: TGTGCCTGGAGCGAAGAGGGCAATCAGCCCCAGCATTTT. It translates to CAWSEEGNQPQHF.

J is TRBJ2-5 and V is TRBV11-2; D possibly corresponds to TRBD1 (6 bases). The germline V and J ends were trimmed by 0 bases and 5 bases, with 13 bases remaining between them. Germline loops: CDR1 SGHAT, CDR2 FQNNGV. The CDR3 loop spans 15 amino acids. The CDR3 here is CASSLDLGGGETQYF. As DNA, the CDR3 is TGTGCCAGCAGCTTAGATCTTGGGGGCGGGGAGACCCAGTACTTC.

This chain uses TRBV19 with TRBJ2-3; possible D gene TRBD1, 6 bases. CDR3 length: 12 residues. CDR1 is LNHDA and CDR2 is SQIVND in the germline V gene (reference sequence). Trimming pared 6 bases from V and 3 bases from J, leaving 7 bases between. The CDR3 loop is CASSGQTDTQYF. In nucleotides, the CDR3 is TGTGCCAGTAGCGGACAGACAGATACGCAGTATTTT.

V and J are TRBV29-1 and TRBJ2-7; perhaps TRBD2 as D (6 bases). Germline loops: CDR1 SQVTM, CDR2 ANQGSEA. V was pared by 7 bases and J by 3 bases, with 13 bases between. CDR3 length: 12 amino acids. The CDR3 DNA sequence: TGCAGCGGGGTAGCGGAAAACTACGAGCAGTACTTC. Translated, it gives CSGVAENYEQYF.

The chain joins TRBV29-1 to TRBJ2-2; perhaps TRBD1 as D (6 bases). CDR1 SQVTM and CDR2 ANQGSEA come from the germline V gene. V lost 3 bases and J lost 0, with 11 bases in between. The CDR3 runs 15 residues. CDR3 residues: CSVEADRTNTGELFF. CDR3 nucleotides: TGCAGCGTTGAGGCCGACAGGACGAACACCGGGGAGCTGTTTTTT.

The rearrangement joins TRBV28 to TRBJ2-2, with unresolved D. Trimming pared 3 bases from V and 0 bases from J, leaving 5 bases between. Germline CDR1 MDHEN, CDR2 SYDVKM. The CDR3 spans 14 residues. The CDR3 loop is CASSFRANTGELFF. CDR3 nucleotides: TGTGCCAGCAGTTTCCGGGCGAACACCGGGGAGCTGTTTTTT.

The V and J genes are TRBV20-1 and TRBJ1-5, with unresolved D. The CDR3 runs to 15 residues. Trimming left V 0 bases short and J 0 bases short, with 9 bases between. Germline values: CDR1 DFQATT, CDR2 SNEGSKA (reference sequence). The CDR3 spells CSARDDLYSNQPQHF. The CDR3 DNA is TGCAGTGCTAGAGATGACCTTTATAGCAATCAGCCCCAGCATTTT.

The V gene is TRBV28, the J gene TRBJ2-5; D gene uncertain. Deletions cut 2 bases from V and 5 bases from J, with 12 bases between. Per germline, CDR1 MDHEN and CDR2 SYDVKM. This CDR3 is 14 amino acids long. DNA for the CDR3: TGTGCCAGCAGTTTACCCCGCCTCGGGGAGACCCAGTACTTC. Encoded protein: CASSLPRLGETQYF.